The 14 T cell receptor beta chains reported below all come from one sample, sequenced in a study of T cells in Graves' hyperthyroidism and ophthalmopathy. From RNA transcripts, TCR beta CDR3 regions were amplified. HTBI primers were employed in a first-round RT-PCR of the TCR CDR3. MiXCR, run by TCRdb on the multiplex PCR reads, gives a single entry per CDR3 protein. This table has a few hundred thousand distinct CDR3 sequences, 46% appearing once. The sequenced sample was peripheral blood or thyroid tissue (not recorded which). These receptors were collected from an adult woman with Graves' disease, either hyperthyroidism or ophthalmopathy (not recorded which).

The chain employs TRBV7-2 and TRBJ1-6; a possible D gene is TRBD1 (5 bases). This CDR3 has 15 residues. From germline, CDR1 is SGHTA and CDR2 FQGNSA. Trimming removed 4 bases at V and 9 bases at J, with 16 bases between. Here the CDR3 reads CASSSGLGRSSPLHF. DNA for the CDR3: TGTGCCAGCAGCTCGGGACTAGGGAGAAGTTCACCCCTCCACTTT.

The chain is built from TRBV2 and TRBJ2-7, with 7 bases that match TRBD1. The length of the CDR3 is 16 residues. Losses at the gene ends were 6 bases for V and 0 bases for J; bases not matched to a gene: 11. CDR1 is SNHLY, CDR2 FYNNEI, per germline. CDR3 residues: CASRGSGQEVSYEQYF. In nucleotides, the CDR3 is TGTGCCAGCAGAGGAAGCGGACAGGAGGTCTCCTACGAGCAGTACTTC.

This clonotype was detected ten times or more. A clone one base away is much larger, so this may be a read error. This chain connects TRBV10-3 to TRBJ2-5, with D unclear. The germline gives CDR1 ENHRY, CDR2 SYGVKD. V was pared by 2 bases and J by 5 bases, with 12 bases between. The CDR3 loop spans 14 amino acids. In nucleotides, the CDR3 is TGTGCCATCAGTGAGGGGTCCCCGGTGGAGACCCAGTACTTC. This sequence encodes CAISEGSPVETQYF.

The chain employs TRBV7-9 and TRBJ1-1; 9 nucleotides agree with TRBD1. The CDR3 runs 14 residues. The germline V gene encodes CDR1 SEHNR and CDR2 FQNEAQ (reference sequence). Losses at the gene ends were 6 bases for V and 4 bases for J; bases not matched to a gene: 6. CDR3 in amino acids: CASSPDRGFTEAFF. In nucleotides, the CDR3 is TGTGCCAGCAGTCCTGACAGGGGGTTCACTGAAGCTTTCTTT.

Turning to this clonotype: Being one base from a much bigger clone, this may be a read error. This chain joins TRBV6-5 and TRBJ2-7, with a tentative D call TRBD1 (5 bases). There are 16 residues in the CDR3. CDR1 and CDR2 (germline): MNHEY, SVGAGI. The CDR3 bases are TGTGCCAGCAGTTACTCAGCAGAGACAGCCCTTAAGGAGCAGTGCTTC. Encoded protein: CASSYSAETALKEQCF.

This CDR3 is CASRSRGVEAFF. The CDR3 DNA reads as TGTGCCAGCAGAAGCCGGGGAGTAGAAGCTTTCTTT. This chain uses TRBV2 with TRBJ1-1, with D uncertain. This CDR3 is 12 amino acids long. Trimming took off 6 bases at V and 8 bases at J, with 13 bases between the two ends. The germline CDR1 and CDR2 sequences are SNHLY and FYNNEI.

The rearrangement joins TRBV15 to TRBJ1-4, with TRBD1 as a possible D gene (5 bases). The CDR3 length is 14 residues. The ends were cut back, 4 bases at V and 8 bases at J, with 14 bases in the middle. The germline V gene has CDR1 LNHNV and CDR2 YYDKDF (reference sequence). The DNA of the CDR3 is TGTGCCACCAGCACCCCCGGGACTAGCGAAAAACTGTTTTTT. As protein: CATSTPGTSEKLFF.

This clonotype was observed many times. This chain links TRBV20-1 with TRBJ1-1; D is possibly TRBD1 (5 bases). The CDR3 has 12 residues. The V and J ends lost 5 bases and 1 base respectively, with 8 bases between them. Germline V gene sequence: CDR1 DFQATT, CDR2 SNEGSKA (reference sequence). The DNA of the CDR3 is TGCAGTGCTTGGGGGGGGAACACTGAAGCTTTCTTT. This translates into CSAWGGNTEAFF.

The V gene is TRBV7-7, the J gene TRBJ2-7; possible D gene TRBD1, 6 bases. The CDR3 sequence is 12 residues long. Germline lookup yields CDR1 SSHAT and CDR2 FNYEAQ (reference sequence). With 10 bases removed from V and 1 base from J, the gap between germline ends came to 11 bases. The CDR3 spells CANDGQSYEQYF. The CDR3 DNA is TGTGCCAACGACGGACAGTCCTACGAGCAGTACTTC.

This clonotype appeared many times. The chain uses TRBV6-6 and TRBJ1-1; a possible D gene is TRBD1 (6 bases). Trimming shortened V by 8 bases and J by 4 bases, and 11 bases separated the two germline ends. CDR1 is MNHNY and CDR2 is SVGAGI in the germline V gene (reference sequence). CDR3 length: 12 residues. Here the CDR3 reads CASGTFSTEAFF. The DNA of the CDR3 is TGTGCCAGCGGGACATTCAGCACTGAAGCTTTCTTT.

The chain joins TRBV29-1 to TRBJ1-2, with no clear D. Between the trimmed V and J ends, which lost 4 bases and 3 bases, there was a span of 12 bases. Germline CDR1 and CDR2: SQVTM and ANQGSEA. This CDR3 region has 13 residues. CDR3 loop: CSVGSSSYYGYTF. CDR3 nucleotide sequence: TGCAGCGTTGGAAGCTCCAGTTACTATGGCTACACCTTC.

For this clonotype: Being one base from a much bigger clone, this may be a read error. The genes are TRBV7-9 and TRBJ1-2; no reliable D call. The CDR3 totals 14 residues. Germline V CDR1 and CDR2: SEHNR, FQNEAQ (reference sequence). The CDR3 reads CASSPPSGIYGHTF. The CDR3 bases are TGTGCCAGCTCACCACCGTCAGGCATCTATGGCCACACCTTC.

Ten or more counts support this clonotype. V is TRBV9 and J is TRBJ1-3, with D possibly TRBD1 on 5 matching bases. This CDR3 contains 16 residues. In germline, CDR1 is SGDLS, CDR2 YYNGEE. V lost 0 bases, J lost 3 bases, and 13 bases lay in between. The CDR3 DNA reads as TGTGCCAGCAGCGTAGACGGGGGAGTCTTTGGAAACACCATATATTTT. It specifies CASSVDGGVFGNTIYF.

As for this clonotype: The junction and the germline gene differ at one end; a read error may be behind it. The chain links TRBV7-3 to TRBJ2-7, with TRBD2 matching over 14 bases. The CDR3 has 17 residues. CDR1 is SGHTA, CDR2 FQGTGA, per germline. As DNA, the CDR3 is TGTGCCAGCAGCCCGGGACTAGCGGGAGCGGGCACCGGGGAGCTGTACTTC. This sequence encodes CASSPGLAGAGTGELYF.